These 9 T cell receptor beta chains share one sample of origin, sequenced in a study of blood T cells in healthy people across ages. A second PCR, run for roughly 7 to 11 cycles, used a sample-barcoded 5' primer plus a J-beta primer mix. TCRdb processed the 5' RACE reads anew with MiXCR; each CDR3 protein has one entry. The table includes 800,000 to 950,000 distinct CDR3 sequences, roughly 52% detected once. Input material: blood. The receptors derive from a man aged 30 to 45 in good health.

The chain recombines TRBV2 with TRBJ2-7, with 8 bases identical to TRBD1. The J call is in doubt because the DNA end fits TRBJ2-5 better. Germline loops: CDR1 SNHLY, CDR2 FYNNEI. The CDR3 totals 15 residues. The CDR3, as DNA: TGTGCCAGCAGAGTGGGACAGGCGATCTCAGAGACCCAGTACTTC. It yields the protein CASRVGQAISETQYF.

Only a few counts were recorded for this clonotype. The rearrangement joins TRBV7-9 to TRBJ1-2; maybe TRBD1 (5 bases). The CDR3 is 13 amino acids. Germline values: CDR1 SEHNR, CDR2 FQNEAQ (reference sequence). With 5 bases removed from V and 3 bases from J, the gap between germline ends came to 10 bases. The CDR3 spells CASSVDSHYGYTF. For the CDR3, the DNA is TGTGCCAGCAGCGTCGACAGTCACTATGGCTACACCTTC.

This clonotype was found a few times. The chain carries TRBV3-1 and TRBJ1-2; D perhaps matches TRBD1 (5 bases). The germline V gene has CDR1 LGHDT and CDR2 YNNKEL (reference sequence). The CDR3 runs 17 residues. V lost 0 bases and J lost 1, with 15 bases in between. This chain's CDR3 is CASSQEGLRGSNYGYTF. The CDR3 DNA is TGTGCCAGCAGCCAAGAAGGGCTTCGGGGCAGTAACTATGGCTACACCTTC.

This clonotype was seen a few times. The CDR3 spells CAISEPGTGDEQYF. For the CDR3, the DNA is TGTGCCATCAGTGAGCCCGGGACAGGGGACGAGCAGTACTTC. This chain connects TRBV10-3 to TRBJ2-4; TRBD1 matches 10 bases. The J call may be in error: the DNA end matches TRBJ2-7 better. CDR3 length equals 14 residues. Germline V gives CDR1 ENHRY, CDR2 SYGVKD.

The chain carries TRBV15 and TRBJ2-3, with 7 bases matching TRBD2. V dropped 0 bases and J dropped 0; count of bases not matched to a gene: 9. This CDR3 has 18 amino acids. CDR1 and CDR2 from the germline V gene are LNHNV and YYDKDF (reference sequence). CDR3 sequence reads: CATSRESRGWTSTDTQYF. The CDR3 region has the DNA TGTGCCACCAGCAGAGAATCGCGGGGGTGGACTAGCACAGATACGCAGTATTTT.

The chain is built from TRBV20-1 and TRBJ1-4; 8 positions match TRBD1. The junction had 12 bases not matched to a gene; V was cut back by 3 bases and J by 9 bases. This CDR3 has 15 amino acids. The germline CDR1 and CDR2 sequences are DFQATT and SNEGSKA (reference sequence). CDR3 loop: CSASDPGTGDKKLFF. The CDR3 nucleotides read TGCAGTGCTAGCGATCCCGGGACAGGTGATAAAAAACTGTTTTTT.

This clonotype was seen at least ten times. J is TRBJ2-1 and V is TRBV7-2; D is unresolved. CDR1 and CDR2 (germline): SGHTA, FQGNSA. V lost 5 bases and J 8 bases, leaving 13 bases between the germline ends. The CDR3 covers 13 residues. The CDR3 region has the DNA TGTGCCAGCAGCGTACCCCCTAGGGATGAGCAGTTCTTC. The encoded protein is CASSVPPRDEQFF.

V gene TRBV9 combines with J gene TRBJ2-4; D is tentatively TRBD1 or TRBD2 (6 bases each). Looked up from germline, CDR1 is SGDLS and CDR2 is YYNGEE. The CDR3 runs to 16 residues. Trimming took off 0 bases at V and 5 bases at J, with 15 bases between the two ends. CDR3 region: CASSVEKRGLENIQYF. The CDR3 nucleotides read TGTGCCAGCAGCGTAGAGAAACGGGGGCTAGAAAACATTCAGTACTTC.

V and J are TRBV12-3 or TRBV12-4 and TRBJ2-4, with a weak D call TRBD1 (7 bases). This CDR3 has 20 amino acids. V was pared by 6 bases and J by 0 bases, with 27 bases between. The CDR3 DNA sequence: TGTGCCAGCAGCCTTACGGAGGGAAGGGGGCTGGTTATAGCCAAAAACATTCAGTACTTC. Translating it yields CASSLTEGRGLVIAKNIQYF.